This entry lists 14 T cell receptor beta chains sequenced from one sample in a study of blood T cell repertoires in COVID-19. Here immunoSEQ multiplex PCR was the method, and the copy in TCRdb shows in-frame clones only, minus some. The sample lists 100,000 or so clones, roughly four fifths seen once, with around 7.3% in the top ten. Sequences were obtained from peripheral blood. The receptors stem from a man in his forties or fifties with active or convalescent COVID-19.

The chain is built from TRBV12-3 or TRBV12-4 and TRBJ2-1, with a tentative D call TRBD2 (5 bases). The CDR3 is made up of 13 amino acids. Trimming removed 6 bases from V and 5 bases from J, with 11 bases in between. The CDR3 bases are TGTGCCAGCAGGGTCGGGATAAACAATGAGCAGTTCTTC. Translating it yields CASRVGINNEQFF.

The gene calls are TRBV6-6 and TRBJ1-5; D is unclear. This CDR3 region has 12 residues. V lost 2 bases and J lost 7, with 6 bases in between. Germline CDR1 MNHNY, CDR2 SVGAGI (reference sequence). CDR3 loop: CASSYAGQPQHF. CDR3 bases: TGTGCCAGCAGTTACGCAGGACAGCCCCAGCATTTT.

The chain combines TRBV3-1 (or the pseudogene TRBV3-2) with TRBJ2-5; D gene ambiguous. This CDR3 is built from 13 residues. From germline, CDR1 is LGHDT and CDR2 YNNKEL (reference sequence). Trimming took off 1 base at V and 2 bases at J, with 5 bases between the two ends. CDR3 region: CASSQVQQETQYF. The CDR3 nucleotides are TGTGCCAGCAGCCAAGTACAGCAAGAGACCCAGTACTTC.

The chain joins TRBV9 to TRBJ2-1, with 8 bases identical to TRBD2. The junction had 8 bases not matched to a gene; V was cut back by 3 bases and J by 9 bases. This CDR3 has 14 amino acids. Per the germline V gene, CDR1 is SGDLS and CDR2 is YYNGEE. CDR3 sequence: CASSGSGVGTEQFF. In nucleotides, the CDR3 is TGTGCCAGCAGCGGTAGCGGGGTAGGTACTGAGCAGTTCTTC.

This chain joins TRBV4-3 and TRBJ1-1; D is unresolved. CDR1 and CDR2 (germline): LGHNA, YSLEER. This CDR3 is 14 amino acids long. V was shortened by 0 bases and J by 0 bases, with 5 bases between the two germline ends. CDR3 nucleotide sequence: TGCGCCAGCAGCCAAGATCGTCTGAACACTGAAGCTTTCTTT. Its translation is CASSQDRLNTEAFF.

The J gene is TRBJ2-5, the V gene TRBV2; 7 bases are shared with TRBD1. The CDR3 totals 16 residues. The V and J ends lost 3 bases and 2 bases, in that order; junction bases with no gene match: 9. Germline assignment: CDR1 SNHLY and CDR2 FYNNEI. The CDR3 nucleotides are TGTGCCAGCAGTGAGTTTCCCGGGACAGAGCAAGAGACCCAGTACTTC. It translates to CASSEFPGTEQETQYF.

V gene TRBV13 combines with J gene TRBJ2-3; possible D gene TRBD1, 5 bases. There are 16 residues in the CDR3. In germline, CDR1 is PRHDT, CDR2 FYEKMQ (reference sequence). Trimming took 3 bases from V and 2 from J, leaving 15 bases between them. This CDR3 is CASSFQGSAFTDTQYF. Here the CDR3 DNA reads TGTGCCAGCAGCTTTCAGGGATCCGCATTCACAGATACGCAGTATTTT. The full variable domain, in which reference TRBV13 and TRBJ2-3 provide the parts outside the CDR3, is AAGVIQSPRHLIKEKRETATLKCYPIPRHDTVYWYQQGPGQDPQFLISFYEKMQSDKGSIPDRFSAQQFSDYHSELNMSSLELGDSALYFCASSFQGSAFTDTQYFGPGTRLTVL.

For the CDR3, the DNA is TGTGCCACCAGGAAGCTAGCGGATAACACAGATACGCAGTATTTT. Its translation is CATRKLADNTDTQYF. This rearrangement joins TRBV15 to TRBJ2-3; 7 bases agree with TRBD2. CDR3 length: 15 amino acids. Trimming cost V 6 bases and J 2 bases; bases outside gene matches: 8. Germline V gene lookup returns CDR1 LNHNV and CDR2 YYDKDF (reference sequence).

The CDR3 bases are TGTGCCACCCGCGGAGCCTACGAGCAGTACTTC. Translating gives CATRGAYEQYF. This chain connects TRBV6-5 to TRBJ2-7; D call uncertain. Trimming stripped 10 bases from V and 2 bases from J, with 9 bases between. This CDR3 has 11 amino acids. The germline V gene has CDR1 MNHEY and CDR2 SVGAGI.

V and J are TRBV27 and TRBJ2-6; a possible D gene is TRBD1 (5 bases). Germline CDR1 and CDR2: MNHEY and SMNVEV (reference sequence). Trimming took off 4 bases at V and 0 bases at J, with 13 bases between the two ends. The CDR3 sequence is 17 residues long. CDR3 region: CASSYDSSTSGANVLTF. CDR3 bases: TGTGCCAGCAGTTATGACAGCTCAACCTCTGGGGCCAACGTCCTGACTTTC.

The chain employs TRBV10-3 and TRBJ1-4; 9 positions match TRBD1. Per the germline V gene, CDR1 is ENHRY and CDR2 is SYGVKD. The CDR3 is 18 residues long. After removal of 3 bases from V and 0 bases from J, the junction contained 8 bases not matched to a gene. CDR3 DNA: TGTGCCATCAGTGATAGGGACAGGGACGCATCAACTAATGAAAAACTGTTTTTT. Residues: CAISDRDRDASTNEKLFF.

The CDR3 coding sequence is TGCGCCAGCAGGACGGGACTAGCGGGGATTTCGAACACCGGGGAGCTGTTTTTT. It specifies CASRTGLAGISNTGELFF. This chain links TRBV10-2 with TRBJ2-2, with TRBD2 identical over 13 bases. The CDR3 loop spans 18 amino acids. Trimming took 6 bases from V and 0 from J; bases not matched to a gene: 7. The V gene's germline CDR1 is WSHSY and CDR2 SAAADI.

The chain recombines TRBV19 with TRBJ2-3, with 7 bases fitting TRBD1. V lost 9 bases to trimming and J lost 0 bases; unmatched junction nucleotides: 18. Germline V gene lookup returns CDR1 LNHDA and CDR2 SQIVND (reference sequence). This CDR3 has 18 residues. The CDR3 nucleotides read TGTGCCAGCCAAAGACAGGGACCAAGTCTTTCTAGCACAGATACGCAGTATTTT. Encoded protein: CASQRQGPSLSSTDTQYF.

The chain uses TRBV10-1 and TRBJ2-2, with 7 nucleotides matching TRBD1. The V gene's germline CDR1 is WNHNN and CDR2 SYGVQD (reference sequence). The CDR3 runs to 14 residues. The V and J ends lost 7 bases and 1 base, in that order; junction bases with no gene match: 3. The CDR3 DNA reads TGCGCCAGCATGGACAGGTGGAACACCGGGGAGCTGTTTTTT. Protein product: CASMDRWNTGELFF.